One sample yielded the 31 T cell receptor beta chains listed below, sequenced in a study of shared clonotypes between healthy human individuals. Assay: immunoSEQ multiplex PCR; the TCRdb copy retains only in-frame clones and omits some. The repertoire holds about 480,000 clones, over 75% seen once, with about an eighth in the top ten. Sequencing was performed on PBMCs. These receptors originate from a woman between 40 and 50 years old in good health. Some clones in this sample may be carry-over from other donors' samples.

The V and J genes are TRBV5-6 and TRBJ1-2; 10 bases map to TRBD1. Germline V lookup: CDR1 SGHDT, CDR2 YYEEEE. This CDR3 region has 16 residues. The V gene end was trimmed by 1 base and the J gene end by 1 base; junction bases not matched to a gene: 4. The CDR3 spells CASSLRQGAGNYGYTF. The CDR3 nucleotides are TGTGCCAGCAGCTTGCGACAGGGGGCGGGTAACTATGGCTACACCTTC. Looking up the rest from reference TRBV5-6 and TRBJ1-2 gives the full variable domain: DAGVTQSPTHLIKTRGQQVTLRCSPKSGHDTVSWYQQALGQGPQFIFQYYEEEERQRGNFPDRFSGHQFPNYSSELNVNALLLGDSALYLCASSLRQGAGNYGYTFGSGTRLTVV.

This clone has only a few counts. The rearrangement links TRBV2 to TRBJ1-5; no firm D call. The CDR3 runs to 12 residues. The V and J ends lost 4 bases and 4 bases respectively, with 5 bases between them. The germline CDR1 and CDR2 sequences are SNHLY and FYNNEI. CDR3 DNA: TGTGCCAGCAGTGGTCCAAATCAGCCCCAGCATTTT. Translated, it gives CASSGPNQPQHF. Combining the CDR3 with reference TRBV2 and TRBJ1-5 gives the whole variable domain EPEVTQTPSHQVTQMGQEVILRCVPISNHLYFYWYRQILGQKVEFLVSFYNNEISEKSEIFDDQFSVERPDGSNFTLKIRSTKLEDSAMYFCASSGPNQPQHFGDGTRLSIL.

This clone appeared once. CDR3 sequence (DNA): TGTGCCAGCAGCCTTACGACAGGGAACACCGGGGAGCTGTTTTTT. Its translation: CASSLTTGNTGELFF. This rearrangement joins TRBV5-4 to TRBJ2-2, with D maybe TRBD1 (6 bases). This CDR3 contains 15 residues. Between the trimmed V and J ends, which lost 4 bases and 1 base, there was a span of 11 bases. The germline CDR1 and CDR2 sequences are SGHNT and YYREEE (reference sequence). Filled out from reference TRBV5-4 and TRBJ2-2, the complete variable domain reads ETGVTQSPTHLIKTRGQQVTLRCSSQSGHNTVSWYQQALGQGPQFIFQYYREEENGRGNFPPRFSGLQFPNYSSELNVNALELDDSALYLCASSLTTGNTGELFFGEGSRLTVL.

The V and J genes are TRBV4-2 and TRBJ1-1; TRBD1 matches at 7 bases. The CDR3 totals 15 residues. V lost 8 bases, J lost 0 bases, and 9 bases stayed unmatched. Germline V CDR1 and CDR2: LGHNA, YNFKEQ. The chain's CDR3 is CASGFAQGMNTEAFF. The CDR3 coding sequence is TGTGCCAGCGGCTTCGCACAGGGGATGAACACTGAAGCTTTCTTT.

The gene calls are TRBV9 and TRBJ2-5; 7 nucleotides align to TRBD1. The CDR3 is 14 residues long. Germline-derived CDR1 and CDR2 are SGDLS and YYNGEE. V lost 0 bases and J lost 5; bases outside the gene matches: 4. The CDR3 coding sequence is TGTGCCAGCAGCGTAGAGGGGGCTGGCGAGACCCAGTACTTC. This gives the protein CASSVEGAGETQYF. The full variable domain, rest sourced from reference TRBV9 and TRBJ2-5, is DSGVTQTPKHLITATGQRVTLRCSPRSGDLSVYWYQQSLDQGLQFLIQYYNGEERAKGNILERFSAQQFPDLHSELNLSSLELGDSALYFCASSVEGAGETQYFGPGTRLLVL.

The chain employs TRBV30 and TRBJ2-7, with D perhaps matching TRBD1 (6 bases). V was shortened by 1 base and J by 2 bases, with 21 bases between the two germline ends. Germline-derived CDR1 and CDR2 are GTSNPN and SVGIG (reference sequence). CDR3 length: 17 residues. This chain's CDR3 is CAWSDTTGTRATYEQYF. The CDR3, as DNA: TGTGCCTGGAGTGATACAACAGGGACACGCGCCACCTACGAGCAGTACTTC. The full variable domain, its missing parts supplied by reference TRBV30 and TRBJ2-7, is SQTIHQWPATLVQPVGSPLSLECTVEGTSNPNLYWYRQAAGRGLQLLFYSVGIGQISSEVPQNLSASRPQDRQFILSSKKLLLSDSGFYLCAWSDTTGTRATYEQYFGPGTRLTVT.

In the case of this clone: The sample has other DNA sequences that encode this CDR3 too. The rearrangement joins TRBV30 to TRBJ2-2; D is uncertain. The CDR3 runs 14 residues. Germline CDR1 GTSNPN, CDR2 SVGIG (reference sequence). Trimming stripped 0 bases from V and 0 bases from J, with 5 bases between. The CDR3: CAWSVGPNTGELFF. The CDR3 DNA sequence: TGTGCCTGGAGTGTGGGTCCGAACACCGGGGAGCTGTTTTTT.

The chain carries TRBV7-9 and TRBJ2-7; the D gene is possibly TRBD2 (5 bases). This CDR3 region has 13 residues. Germline V gene sequence: CDR1 SEHNR, CDR2 FQNEAQ (reference sequence). Trimming cost V 4 bases and J 2 bases, with 9 bases left between them. CDR3 bases: TGTGCCAGCAGCTGGGGAGAGACCTACGAGCAGTACTTC. It yields the protein CASSWGETYEQYF.

V gene TRBV10-3 combines with J gene TRBJ1-2, with a tentative D call TRBD1 (6 bases). Germline V gene data show CDR1 as ENHRY and CDR2 as SYGVKD. V lost 3 bases and J 7 bases, leaving 12 bases between the germline ends. CDR3 size: 13 residues. The CDR3 loop is CAISEAGQRGYTF. The DNA of the CDR3 is TGTGCCATCAGTGAAGCCGGACAGCGTGGCTACACCTTC.

The chain employs TRBV21-1 and TRBJ2-3; the table's D call of TRBD2 was not tested on the DNA. TRBV21-1 is listed as a pseudogene. The CDR3 totals 19 residues. This CDR3 reads CASSKGRRGAGVSTDTQYF. The CDR3 DNA follows: TGTGCCAGCAGCAAGGGCCGAAGAGGGGCGGGGGTAAGCACAGATACGCAGTATTTT.

The rearrangement links TRBV7-8 to TRBJ2-7; possible D gene TRBD2, 6 bases. The CDR3 has 15 residues. Trimming took off 6 bases at V and 3 bases at J, with 18 bases between the two ends. Germline loops: CDR1 SGHVS, CDR2 FQNEAQ. The CDR3 reads CASSPPGTSNYEQYF. For the CDR3, the DNA is TGTGCCAGCAGTCCCCCCGGGACTTCCAACTACGAGCAGTACTTC. The full variable domain, its missing parts supplied by reference TRBV7-8 and TRBJ2-7, is GAGVSQSPRYKVAKRGQDVALRCDPISGHVSLFWYQQALGQGPEFLTYFQNEAQLDKSGLPSDRFFAERPEGSVSTLKIQRTQQEDSAVYLCASSPPGTSNYEQYFGPGTRLTVT.

The V gene is TRBV18, the J gene TRBJ2-7; D perhaps matches TRBD1 (6 bases). V dropped 3 bases and J dropped 2 bases, with 11 bases sitting between them. This CDR3 comprises 14 residues. Per germline, CDR1 KGHSH and CDR2 LQKENI. CDR3 protein: CASSPGTPTYEQYF. The CDR3 bases are TGTGCCAGCTCACCCGGGACACCGACCTACGAGCAGTACTTC.

The chain uses TRBV19 and TRBJ1-4; tentative D call: TRBD1 (6 bases). The V gene's germline CDR1 is LNHDA and CDR2 SQIVND (reference sequence). CDR3 length: 16 residues. The V end was cut by 3 bases, the J end by 8 bases, with 19 bases between. The CDR3 nucleotides are TGTGCCAGTAGTATTGGGACAAGTCCTCGTTCCGAAAAACTGTTTTTT. Protein: CASSIGTSPRSEKLFF.

The rearrangement uses TRBV7-9 and TRBJ2-5; D is ambiguous. The ends were cut back, 4 bases at V and 5 bases at J, with 14 bases in the middle. The CDR3 is made up of 14 amino acids. Germline-derived CDR1 and CDR2 are SEHNR and FQNEAQ (reference sequence). The CDR3 DNA sequence: TGTGCCAGCAGCTCAAGGAACCCAAATGAGACCCAGTACTTC. This translates into CASSSRNPNETQYF.

This clone is a singleton in its sample. The genes are TRBV6-1 and TRBJ1-5, with TRBD1 identical over 9 bases. V lost 3 bases and J lost 2; bases outside the gene matches: 2. Germline V gene sequence: CDR1 MNHNS, CDR2 SASEGT. CDR3 length: 15 residues. Written as DNA, the CDR3 is TGTGCCAGCAGTGATAGGGACAGGGGCAATCAGCCCCAGCATTTT. This encodes CASSDRDRGNQPQHF.

The genes are TRBV28 and TRBJ2-5; D might be TRBD1 (6 bases). The germline gives CDR1 MDHEN, CDR2 SYDVKM. V lost 10 bases and J lost 5, with 20 bases in between. This CDR3 has 14 residues. CDR3 nucleotide sequence: TGTGCCACGACTTCCCAGGGGATAAAGGAGACCCAGTACTTC. It is translated as CATTSQGIKETQYF.

The V call is TRBV5-1, the J call TRBJ2-3; 8 bases match TRBD2. Losses at the gene ends were 3 bases for V and 3 bases for J; bases not matched to a gene: 6. In germline, CDR1 is SGHRS, CDR2 YFSETQ. The CDR3 sequence is 15 residues long. The CDR3 DNA reads as TGCGCCAGCAGCTGGGGAAGCGGGAGTACAGATACGCAGTATTTT. Protein: CASSWGSGSTDTQYF.

The V gene is TRBV5-1, the J gene TRBJ1-4; a weak D match, TRBD1 (5 bases). CDR1 and CDR2 (germline): SGHRS, YFSETQ. Trimming pared 4 bases from V and 7 bases from J, leaving 11 bases between. The CDR3 has 13 amino acids. CDR3 DNA: TGCGCCAGCAGCCCAGGAACAGGTGAAAAACTGTTTTTT. Its translation: CASSPGTGEKLFF.

The V and J genes are TRBV30 and TRBJ1-1; no clear D gene. The CDR3 totals 15 residues. Between the trimmed V and J ends, which lost 0 bases and 2 bases, there was a span of 13 bases. From germline, CDR1 is GTSNPN and CDR2 SVGIG (reference sequence). The CDR3 region is CAWSVLGGPNTEAFF. CDR3 nucleotides: TGTGCCTGGAGTGTATTGGGCGGCCCAAACACTGAAGCTTTCTTT.

The chain couples TRBV18 to TRBJ2-2; 8 bases agree with TRBD1. Germline V gene data show CDR1 as KGHSH and CDR2 as LQKENI. V was clipped by 1 base and J by 6 bases; unmatched bases: 4. The CDR3 length is 15 residues. As DNA, the CDR3 is TGTGCCAGCTCACCACAACAGGGGGTCCCCGGGGAGCTGTTTTTT. Translating it yields CASSPQQGVPGELFF.

The chain's CDR3 is CASSLQGRDNEQFF. Written as DNA, the CDR3 is TGTGCCAGCAGCTTGCAGGGCAGGGATAATGAGCAGTTCTTC. The chain joins TRBV13 to TRBJ2-1, with D tentatively TRBD1 (5 bases). Per the germline V gene, CDR1 is PRHDT and CDR2 is FYEKMQ (reference sequence). V was clipped by 3 bases and J by 7 bases, with 13 bases between them. The CDR3 totals 14 residues.

This clone was found many times. The CDR3 is CASSPSTSGYEQYF. For the CDR3, the DNA is TGTGCCAGCAGCCCTTCGACTAGCGGCTACGAGCAGTACTTC. The rearrangement links TRBV7-8 to TRBJ2-7; 9 nucleotides agree with TRBD2. V dropped 5 bases and J dropped 3; count of bases not matched to a gene: 5. Germline assignment: CDR1 SGHVS and CDR2 FQNEAQ. This CDR3 has 14 residues.

The V call is TRBV28, the J call TRBJ2-5; no reliable D call. The ends were cut back, 5 bases at V and 4 bases at J, with 11 bases in the middle. The CDR3 contains 13 residues. CDR1 and CDR2 (germline): MDHEN, SYDVKM. CDR3 sequence (DNA): TGTGCCAGCAGTCTCCCCGAATCAGAGACCCAGTACTTC. This translates into CASSLPESETQYF.

The chain joins TRBV5-1 to TRBJ2-5; no clear D gene. The CDR3 length is 13 residues. V was pared by 3 bases and J by 2 bases, with 8 bases between. CDR1 and CDR2 from the germline V gene are SGHRS and YFSETQ. The CDR3, as DNA: TGCGCCAGCAGCTACAGCCCTCAAGAGACCCAGTACTTC. It is translated as CASSYSPQETQYF.

This chain links TRBV5-1 with TRBJ2-3; D is ambiguous. Germline V gives CDR1 SGHRS, CDR2 YFSETQ. V lost 2 bases, J lost 5 bases, and 6 bases lay in between. The CDR3 has 12 residues. The CDR3: CASSFSLDTQYF. The CDR3 bases are TGCGCCAGCAGCTTTTCTCTAGATACGCAGTATTTT.

This rearrangement joins TRBV28 to TRBJ2-1; TRBD1 matches at 8 bases. The germline V gene has CDR1 MDHEN and CDR2 SYDVKM. This CDR3 comprises 14 residues. V lost 8 bases to trimming and J lost 1 base; unmatched junction nucleotides: 4. CDR3 amino acids: CASGDRGSYNEQFF. The CDR3 bases are TGTGCCAGCGGAGACAGGGGATCCTACAATGAGCAGTTCTTC.

As DNA, the CDR3 is TGCGCCAGCAGAACGGGACAGGGTAACACTGAAGCTTTCTTT. Translating gives CASRTGQGNTEAFF. The V call is TRBV5-1, the J call TRBJ1-1; 9 positions agree with TRBD1. The V gene's germline CDR1 is SGHRS and CDR2 YFSETQ. This CDR3 comprises 14 residues. Trimming removed 5 bases from V and 2 bases from J; junction bases left unmatched: 4.

The V call is TRBV11-2, the J call TRBJ1-2, with TRBD1 matching 8 bases. Losses at the gene ends were 5 bases for V and 4 bases for J; bases not matched to a gene: 6. The CDR3 sequence is 14 residues long. Germline CDR1 SGHAT, CDR2 FQNNGV. CDR3 sequence reads: CASSPSQGAYGYTF. In DNA form, the CDR3 reads TGTGCCAGCAGCCCAAGTCAGGGGGCCTATGGCTACACCTTC.

V usage is TRBV19 and J usage is TRBJ1-1; no definite D call. Deletions cut 3 bases from V and 4 bases from J, with 9 bases between. CDR1 and CDR2 (germline): LNHDA, SQIVND (reference sequence). CDR3 length: 13 residues. The CDR3 DNA sequence: TGTGCCAGTAGTATTTGGGGAGGCACTGAAGCTTTCTTT. Residues: CASSIWGGTEAFF. The whole variable domain, remainder taken from reference TRBV19 and TRBJ1-1, is DGGITQSPKYLFRKEGQNVTLSCEQNLNHDAMYWYRQDPGQGLRLIYYSQIVNDFQKGDIAEGYSVSREKKESFPLTVTSAQKNPTAFYLCASSIWGGTEAFFGQGTRLTVV.

This sequence joins TRBV2 and TRBJ1-1; D is perhaps TRBD1 (6 bases). V dropped 7 bases and J dropped 3 bases, with 12 bases sitting between them. Germline lookup yields CDR1 SNHLY and CDR2 FYNNEI. The CDR3 has 13 residues. CDR3 sequence: CASTLGGDTEAFF. CDR3 DNA sequence: TGTGCCAGCACCCTAGGGGGAGACACTGAAGCTTTCTTT.

The chain combines TRBV15 with TRBJ2-7; D is perhaps TRBD2 (7 bases). V was cut by 1 base and J by 4 bases, with 17 bases left in between. This CDR3 has 16 amino acids. Germline V lookup: CDR1 LNHNV, CDR2 YYDKDF (reference sequence). CDR3 in amino acids: CATSRGGGTGWYEQYF. The CDR3 DNA reads TGTGCCACCAGCAGAGGGGGGGGAACAGGGTGGTACGAGCAGTACTTC.